A selection of T cell receptor beta chains follows, all from one sample in a study of blood T cells in healthy people across ages. One entry per CDR3 protein results from TCRdb running MiXCR on the 5' RACE reads. Here the sample spans 890,000 or so distinct CDR3 sequences, approximately 59% being singletons. The sequenced material came from blood. These receptors originate from a man aged 25 to 45 in good health. CDR3s include the opening cysteine and the closing phenylalanine or tryptophan. A D gene is named only where the DNA matches it firmly. Where a row states a size, it is once, few, many or the class of an expanded clone; other rows omit it.

j_call clone_size v_call d_call cdr3_nt cdr3_aa
TRBJ2-1 NA TRBV3-1 TRBD2 TGTGCCAGCAGCCAGGGGGGGGGAAACTACAATGAGCAGTTCTTC CASSQGGGNYNEQFF
TRBJ2-1 few TRBV7-8 NA TGTGCCAGCAGCCCCACCGAGGGGATCTACAATGAGCAGTTCTTC CASSPTEGIYNEQFF
TRBJ2-2 NA TRBV3-1 NA TGTGCCAGCGCCGAGCGAAACACCGGGGAGCTGTTTTTT CASAERNTGELFF
TRBJ2-3 few TRBV20-1 TRBD2 TGCAGTGCTAGAGAACTAGCGACAGATACGCAGTATTTT CSARELATDTQYF
TRBJ1-2 NA TRBV5-6 NA TGTGCCAGCAGCCACCCCCGGGGGGTAATGACCAAATACTATGGCTACACCTTC CASSHPRGVMTKYYGYTF
TRBJ2-5 NA TRBV7-8 TRBD2 TGTGCCAGCAGCGATAGCGGGGGCCCCGTTTGGGAGCAGTACTTC CASSDSGGPVWEQYF
TRBJ2-7 NA TRBV10-3 NA TGTGCCATCAGTGAGGGACTCTACTACGAGCAGTACTTC CAISEGLYYEQYF
TRBJ1-1 few TRBV7-2 TRBD1 TGTGCCAGCAGCCGGACAGGGGATCGGACTGAAGCTTTCTTT CASSRTGDRTEAFF
TRBJ2-3 NA TRBV12-3/TRBV12-4 NA TGTGCCAGCAGGGTGGCAGTTTACACAGATACGCAGTATTTT CASRVAVYTDTQYF
TRBJ2-1 NA TRBV20-1 TRBD2 TGCAGTGCTAGAGATCTTTACGGGGGGGACAATGAGCAGTTCTTC CSARDLYGGDNEQFF
TRBJ2-7 few TRBV7-2 TRBD2 TGTGCCAGCAGCTTAGAGCCTAGCGGGGCTTACGAGCAGTACTTC CASSLEPSGAYEQYF
TRBJ2-5 many TRBV5-5 NA TGTGCCAGCAGTGGACAGACCCAAGAGACCCAGTACTTC CASSGQTQETQYF
TRBJ1-6 NA TRBV20-1 NA TGCAGTGCTAGAGATGACGGACAGCGAAAGAGCTCCTATAATTCACCCCTCCACTTT CSARDDGQRKSSYNSPLHF
TRBJ2-5 few TRBV4-2 NA TGTGCCAGCAGCCAAGATTGGCTCAGGGGAGGAGAGACCCAGTACTTC CASSQDWLRGGETQYF
TRBJ1-2 few TRBV20-1 TRBD1 TGCAGTGCTAGCGACCCAGGGGGCGTCGACTATGGCTACACCTTC CSASDPGGVDYGYTF
TRBJ2-7 NA TRBV13 TRBD1 TGTGCCAGCAGCCCCCGGGACAGGGGCCACTACGAGCAGTACTTC CASSPRDRGHYEQYF
TRBJ2-5 few TRBV27 NA TGTGCCAGCAGTTTTTACCTGTCGGAGACCCAGTACTTC CASSFYLSETQYF
TRBJ2-7 once TRBV28 NA TGTGCCAGCAGTCACGTTTTGGGAAGGATCTACGAGCAGTACTTC CASSHVLGRIYEQYF
TRBJ2-5 NA TRBV29-1 TRBD2 TGCAGCCACGGGGGAGGGCCCCGCAATGAGCAGTACTTC CSHGGGPRNEQYF
TRBJ2-7 NA TRBV27 TRBD2 TGTGCCAGCAGTTACCGAGGAGCGGGGGCAGACTACGAGCAGTACTTC CASSYRGAGADYEQYF
TRBJ2-7 NA TRBV27 NA TGTGCCAGCAGTTTCGGCGGATCTTACTACGAGCAGTACTTC CASSFGGSYYEQYF
TRBJ2-5 few TRBV10-3 NA TGTGCCATCAGTTCAACCTATAGCTCGGAGACCCAGTACTTC CAISSTYSSETQYF
TRBJ2-1 NA TRBV4-2 TRBD2 TGTGCCAGCAGCCTCCCCCGCGGGACTAGCGGGGAGAGGAATGAGCAGTTCTTC CASSLPRGTSGERNEQFF
TRBJ1-1 NA TRBV4-3 TRBD1 TGCGCCAGCAGCCACACCTGGGCAGGGGGCTTACTGGACACTGAAGCTTTCTTT CASSHTWAGGLLDTEAFF
TRBJ2-5 NA TRBV20-1 TRBD2 TGCAGTGCTAGAGACGGACTAGCGGGGGTGACCCAGTACTTC CSARDGLAGVTQYF
TRBJ1-5 once TRBV7-8 NA TGTGCCAGCAGCTTATTCCTAGGCTATAGCAATCAGCCCCAGCATTTT CASSLFLGYSNQPQHF
TRBJ2-5 few TRBV7-2 NA TGTGCCAGCAGCTTGAATAGGGCTCAAGAGACCCAGTACTTC CASSLNRAQETQYF
TRBJ2-2 NA TRBV15 NA TGTGCCTCCAGCAGGGGCGGGACTGTGAACACCGGGGAGCTGTTTTTT CASSRGGTVNTGELFF
TRBJ2-3 few TRBV7-9 NA TGTGCCAGCAGCACACTAGGAACTGCAGATACGCAGTATTTT CASSTLGTADTQYF
TRBJ1-6 few TRBV9 NA TGTGCCAGCAGCGCCCAGGTGATGGATAATTCACCCCTCCACTTT CASSAQVMDNSPLHF
TRBJ2-1 NA TRBV7-2 NA TGTGCCAGCAGCTTAGAAGGGACCCCCAATGAGCAGTTCTTC CASSLEGTPNEQFF
TRBJ1-2 NA TRBV29-1 NA TGCAGCGTTGTAGACGACAGCTCTAACTATGGCTACACCTTC CSVVDDSSNYGYTF
TRBJ2-3 NA TRBV7-2 TRBD2 TGTGCCAGCAGCTTAGCGCCGGCTAGCGGGGGCAGTGATACGCAGTATTTT CASSLAPASGGSDTQYF
TRBJ2-7 NA TRBV28 NA TGTGCCAGCAGTTCCAGTGGGGTAAACGAGCAGTACTTC CASSSSGVNEQYF
TRBJ1-5 once TRBV3-1 NA TGTGCCAGCAGCCAAGTTGGGGATCAGCCCCAGCATTTT CASSQVGDQPQHF
TRBJ1-6 NA TRBV20-1 TRBD1 TGCAGTGCGGAGCGGACAGGGGCCCCAAGTAGGATTGATTCACCCCTCCACTTT CSAERTGAPSRIDSPLHF
TRBJ1-2 NA TRBV12-3/TRBV12-4 NA TGTGCCAGCAGTTTTCCGGGGCTTATTGGACCGGTGGGCTATGGCTACACCTTC CASSFPGLIGPVGYGYTF
TRBJ2-1 NA TRBV5-6 NA TGTGCCAGCAGCTTGGTAAGCCCCCTTGGGGCCAATGAGCAGTTCTTC CASSLVSPLGANEQFF
TRBJ1-2 NA TRBV25-1 NA TGTGCCCCGCGGGCAGGGGCGAACTATGGCTACACCTTC CAPRAGANYGYTF
TRBJ2-5 NA TRBV9 TRBD2 TGTGCCAGCAGCGTTTTAGCGGGGGGCCTCCAAGAGACCCAGTACTTC CASSVLAGGLQETQYF
TRBJ2-3 NA TRBV6-6 TRBD2 TGTGCCAGCAGGGGACTAGCGGGAGATGGCACAGATACGCAGTATTTT CASRGLAGDGTDTQYF
TRBJ2-5 NA TRBV20-1 TRBD2 TGCAGTGCTAGGAACCTAGCGGGTGAAGAGACCCAGTACTTC CSARNLAGEETQYF
TRBJ2-7 NA TRBV29-1 TRBD1 TGCAGCGTTGAAGATGGGACAGGGGAAAGCTCCTACGAGCAGTACTTC CSVEDGTGESSYEQYF
TRBJ1-2 few TRBV12-3/TRBV12-4 TRBD1 TGTGCCAGCAGCCCCGGGACAGAGATTGGCTACACCTTC CASSPGTEIGYTF
TRBJ1-5 NA TRBV18 TRBD1 TGTGCCAGCTCACCTGGGACAGGGGTCAATCAGCCCCAGCATTTT CASSPGTGVNQPQHF
TRBJ1-2 NA TRBV4-3 NA TGCGCCAGCAGTCAACTCAAGGGGCCCCTATATGGCTACACCTTC CASSQLKGPLYGYTF
TRBJ2-5 NA TRBV6-5 TRBD1 TGTGCCAGCGGCCCCCCGAGACAGGGGATCGAGACCCAGTACTTC CASGPPRQGIETQYF
TRBJ2-1 NA TRBV5-1 TRBD1 TGCGCCAGCTATTTGGGACAGGGGTCCCACAATGAGCAGTTCTTC CASYLGQGSHNEQFF
TRBJ2-5 NA TRBV28 NA TGTGCCAGCAGTTTAAAGGCAGGGGGGGAGCAGTACTTC CASSLKAGGEQYF
TRBJ2-2 NA TRBV4-1 TRBD1 TGCGCCAGCAGCCAAGTCCGAGGGCAGGGGGCAAAAACCGGGGAGCTGTTTTTT CASSQVRGQGAKTGELFF
TRBJ2-3 few TRBV3-1 NA TGTGCCAGCAGCCAGGGGACGGTCACAGATACGCAGTATTTT CASSQGTVTDTQYF
TRBJ2-1 NA TRBV6-2/TRBV6-3 NA TGTGCCAGCAATGAGTGGCAACAGGGTGGGGGCAATGAGCAGTTCTTC CASNEWQQGGGNEQFF
TRBJ2-2 NA TRBV11-1 TRBD1 TGTGCCAGCAGCTCGGGACAGGGGGCGGGCACCGGGGAGCTGTTTTTT CASSSGQGAGTGELFF
TRBJ2-4 NA TRBV12-3/TRBV12-4 TRBD1 TGTGCCAGCACCGGGACAGGGGCTCGAGCCAAAAACATTCAGTACTTC CASTGTGARAKNIQYF